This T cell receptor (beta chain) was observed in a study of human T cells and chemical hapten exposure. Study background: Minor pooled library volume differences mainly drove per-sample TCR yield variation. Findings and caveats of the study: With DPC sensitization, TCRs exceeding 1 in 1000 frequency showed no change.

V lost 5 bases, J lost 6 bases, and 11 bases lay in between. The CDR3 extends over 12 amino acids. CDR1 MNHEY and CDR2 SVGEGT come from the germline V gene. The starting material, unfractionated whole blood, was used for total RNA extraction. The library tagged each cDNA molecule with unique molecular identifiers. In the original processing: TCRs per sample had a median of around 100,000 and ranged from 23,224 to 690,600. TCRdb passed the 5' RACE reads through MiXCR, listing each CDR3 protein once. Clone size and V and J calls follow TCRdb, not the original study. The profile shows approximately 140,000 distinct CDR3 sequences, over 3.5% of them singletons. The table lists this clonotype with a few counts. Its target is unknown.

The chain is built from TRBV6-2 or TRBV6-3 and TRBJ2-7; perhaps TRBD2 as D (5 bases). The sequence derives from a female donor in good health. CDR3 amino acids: CASSGVRGEQYF. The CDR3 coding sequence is TGTGCCAGCAGTGGAGTCCGGGGCGAGCAGTACTTC.